This T cell receptor (beta chain) originates from a study of control samples from healthy donors and cancer patients. This clone was found a few times. Data came from immunoSEQ multiplex PCR; TCRdb stores just in-frame clones and leaves some out. Altogether some 82,000 clones are present, 80% to 90% being singletons, with the ten largest covering 11%. Germline V gene lookup returns CDR1 SQVTM and CDR2 ANQGSEA. This CDR3 is 13 amino acids long. V was trimmed by 7 bases and J by 5 bases, leaving 17 bases between them. The V call is TRBV29-1, the J call TRBJ1-1, with D possibly being TRBD1 (5 bases). The sequencing sample was made of PBMCs. This clonotype was sampled from a man in his sixties with head and neck cancer. CDR3 residues: CSGGRRGTTEAFF. CDR3 nucleotide sequence: TGCAGCGGGGGACGCCGGGGAACGACTGAAGCTTTCTTT.